These T cell receptor beta chains were read from a single sample in a study of T cells after yellow fever vaccination. One entry per CDR3 protein, called by TCRdb with MiXCR from the 5' RACE reads. The sample has nearly 30,000 distinct CDR3 sequences; 5% to 6% are singletons. The starting material was CD8+ T cells sorted from PBMCs, obtained 10 days after the yellow fever booster vaccination. The receptors derive from a man aged 25 to 40 who received the YFV17D yellow fever vaccine. Both conserved end residues are part of each CDR3. A D gene is named only where the DNA matches it firmly. The size of a clone is reported for some rows only, either as once, few or many, or as a class for expanded clones.

abundance	j_gene	d_gene	v_gene	CDR3aa	CDR3nt
many	TRBJ2-1	TRBD2	TRBV5-1	CASSSGTSGKYEQFF	TGCGCCAGCAGCTCTGGGACTAGCGGGAAGTATGAGCAGTTCTTC
many	TRBJ2-3	TRBD2	TRBV28	CASSFWREGSDTQYF	TGTGCCAGCAGCTTCTGGCGGGAGGGGTCAGATACGCAGTATTTT
many	TRBJ2-1	.	TRBV29-1	CSVRRQYNEQFF	TGCAGCGTCAGGCGGCAGTACAATGAGCAGTTCTTC
many	TRBJ2-3	.	TRBV29-1	CSVEERAQYF	TGCAGCGTTGAGGAGAGGGCGCAGTATTTT
many	TRBJ2-1	TRBD2	TRBV12-3/TRBV12-4	CASSIGTSGHNEQFF	TGTGCCAGCAGTATCGGGACTAGCGGGCATAATGAGCAGTTCTTC
many	TRBJ2-5	.	TRBV24-1	CATSDLDSLGETQYF	TGTGCCACCAGTGATTTGGACTCATTGGGGGAGACCCAGTACTTC
many	TRBJ2-1	TRBD2	TRBV7-9	CASRSTLSGRANEQFF	TGTGCCAGCAGATCCACCCTTAGCGGGAGGGCAAATGAGCAGTTCTTC
many	TRBJ2-1	.	TRBV6-5	CASRYSLADSYNEQFF	TGTGCCAGCCGCTACAGTCTAGCGGACAGCTACAATGAGCAGTTCTTC
many	TRBJ2-1	TRBD1	TRBV7-2	CASSPIQGPTYNEQFF	TGTGCCAGCAGCCCCATACAGGGGCCCACCTACAATGAGCAGTTCTTC
many	TRBJ2-1	TRBD1	TRBV19	CASSMTGTEFF	TGTGCCAGTAGTATGACAGGGACGGAGTTCTTC
many	TRBJ2-3	TRBD1	TRBV27	CASTALDRASTDTQYF	TGTGCCAGCACCGCCCTCGACAGGGCTAGCACAGATACGCAGTATTTT
many	TRBJ1-1	.	TRBV28	CASTPPGNTEAFF	TGTGCCAGCACCCCTCCAGGGAACACTGAAGCTTTCTTT
many	TRBJ1-2	.	TRBV7-9	CASSLNPLVNGYTF	TGTGCCAGCAGCTTAAATCCTCTCGTGAATGGCTACACCTTC
many	TRBJ2-5	.	TRBV5-6	CASTWGYQETQYF	TGTGCCAGCACCTGGGGATACCAAGAGACCCAGTACTTC
many	TRBJ2-1	TRBD2	TRBV27	CASSLGLAAYNEQFF	TGTGCCAGCAGTTTAGGACTAGCAGCATACAATGAGCAGTTCTTC
many	TRBJ2-5	TRBD2	TRBV20-1	CSGWSSGRSGTQYF	TGCAGTGGGTGGTCTAGCGGGAGATCTGGGACCCAGTACTTC
medium-sized	TRBJ2-3	TRBD1	TRBV7-9	CASARDRGADTQYF	TGTGCCAGCGCGAGGGACAGGGGTGCAGATACGCAGTATTTT
many	TRBJ2-1	.	TRBV6-5	CASSYLAPGNNEQFF	TGTGCCAGCAGTTACTTAGCCCCAGGTAACAATGAGCAGTTCTTC
many	TRBJ2-2	.	TRBV20-1	CSATGPNTGELFF	TGCAGTGCTACAGGGCCGAACACCGGGGAGCTGTTTTTT
.	TRBJ2-3	.	TRBV12-3/TRBV12-4	CASSLGGLEDTQYF	TGTGCCAGCAGTTTGGGGGGCCTGGAAGATACGCAGTATTTT
many	TRBJ2-7	.	TRBV7-2	CASSPSRGGMASYEQYF	TGTGCCAGCAGCCCGAGTCGTGGAGGGATGGCCTCCTACGAGCAGTACTTC
many	TRBJ2-7	TRBD1	TRBV7-6	CASSPRDRDYEQYF	TGTGCCAGCAGCCCCCGGGACAGGGATTACGAGCAGTACTTC
.	TRBJ2-1	.	TRBV20-1	CSQGSGEVQQFF	TGCAGTCAGGGGTCGGGAGAGGTGCAGCAGTTCTTC
many	TRBJ2-5	.	TRBV7-3	CASSPYGNKETQYF	TGTGCCAGCAGCCCCTATGGGAATAAAGAGACCCAGTACTTC
.	TRBJ2-1	.	TRBV20-1	CSARDGRDSNEQFF	TGCAGTGCTAGAGACGGGAGGGACAGCAATGAGCAGTTCTTC
many	TRBJ2-1	.	TRBV7-2	CATDDPGAQAYNEQFF	TGTGCCACCGACGATCCAGGGGCGCAAGCCTACAATGAGCAGTTCTTC
many	TRBJ2-7	TRBD2	TRBV7-2	CASSLALRTRMDEQYF	TGTGCCAGCAGCTTAGCGCTAAGGACTAGGATGGACGAGCAGTACTTC
large	TRBJ1-2	.	TRBV12-3/TRBV12-4	CASNKAYEGYTF	TGTGCCAGCAATAAAGCTTATGAGGGCTACACCTTC
many	TRBJ2-1	TRBD2	TRBV27	CASSSGLAGNEQFF	TGTGCCAGCAGTTCCGGTCTAGCGGGAAATGAGCAGTTCTTC
many	TRBJ1-2	.	TRBV18	CASSPGGPDDYGYTF	TGTGCCAGCTCACCCGGAGGGCCGGACGACTATGGCTACACCTTC
many	TRBJ2-1	.	TRBV7-6	CASSLYTRDNEQFF	TGTGCCAGCAGCTTATATACACGGGACAATGAGCAGTTCTTC
many	TRBJ2-5	.	TRBV19	CASRPGGVWVETQYF	TGTGCCAGTAGGCCCGGAGGGGTCTGGGTTGAGACCCAGTACTTC
many	TRBJ2-2	TRBD2	TRBV12-3/TRBV12-4	CASSSSGGATGELFF	TGTGCCAGCAGTTCTAGCGGGGGCGCCACCGGGGAGCTGTTTTTT
many	TRBJ2-6	.	TRBV5-5	CASSSKGSGANVLTF	TGTGCCAGCAGCTCGAAGGGTTCTGGGGCCAACGTCCTGACTTTC
many	TRBJ1-1	.	TRBV7-8	CASSPGGATEAFF	TGTGCCAGCAGCCCCGGGGGGGCCACTGAAGCTTTCTTT